What follows are 14 T cell receptor beta chains derived from one specimen sequenced in a study of PD-1 blockade in classical Hodgkin lymphoma. All trial patients relapsed after autologous stem cell transplantation. Clones were sequenced by immunoSEQ multiplex PCR, and TCRdb holds only the in-frame ones, with some missing. The table records 9,000 to 13,000 clones, 60% to 80% of them present only once. The starting material was peripheral blood mononuclear cells (PBMCs), obtained before the second cycle of nivolumab. The receptor source for this set is a human donor with classical Hodgkin lymphoma.

J is TRBJ2-7 and V is TRBV10-3, with 11 bases identical to TRBD2. The germline gives CDR1 ENHRY, CDR2 SYGVKD. There are 19 residues in the CDR3. The ends lost 3 bases at V and 6 bases at J; junction bases unmatched: 19. CDR3 region: CAISDPLITPTSGIVEQYF. DNA of the CDR3: TGTGCCATCAGTGACCCCCTAATCACCCCGACTAGCGGGATTGTCGAGCAGTACTTC.

This clone showed up just a few times. The V gene is TRBV19, the J gene TRBJ2-3; possible D gene TRBD1, 6 bases. This CDR3 comprises 16 residues. Germline lookup yields CDR1 LNHDA and CDR2 SQIVND (reference sequence). V was trimmed by 1 base and J by 1 base, leaving 12 bases between them. The CDR3 DNA sequence: TGTGCCAGTAGTATAGCAGGGACATGGCGCACAGATACGCAGTATTTT. Translating it yields CASSIAGTWRTDTQYF.

In its sample, this clone was seen once. This chain links TRBV7-9 with TRBJ1-2; D gene ambiguous. Trimming removed 2 bases from V and 0 bases from J, with 7 bases in between. This CDR3 comprises 14 residues. Germline lookup yields CDR1 SEHNR and CDR2 FQNEAQ (reference sequence). The CDR3 sequence is CASSLSSTNYGYTF. In DNA form, the CDR3 reads TGTGCCAGCAGCTTATCTTCAACTAACTATGGCTACACCTTC.

The V call is TRBV11-3, the J call TRBJ2-5; 12 positions match TRBD1. Germline-derived CDR1 and CDR2 are SGHNT and YENEEA. Unmatched junction bases numbered 8, after V lost 5 bases and J lost 4 bases. CDR3 size: 16 residues. CDR3 in amino acids: CASSVGGQGARETQYF. The CDR3 DNA follows: TGTGCCAGCAGCGTAGGGGGACAGGGGGCTCGAGAGACCCAGTACTTC.

The chain has TRBV7-3 and TRBJ2-1, with TRBD2 matching 9 bases. CDR3 length: 18 amino acids. V dropped 3 bases and J dropped 9; count of bases not matched to a gene: 18. Germline CDR1 reads SGHTA; CDR2 reads FQGTGA. CDR3 nucleotides: TGTGCCAGCAGCTTGGTTCCTAGCGGGAACATCCGTCCTGGTGAGCAGTTCTTC. It codes for CASSLVPSGNIRPGEQFF.

This chain links TRBV7-9 with TRBJ2-7; 9 bases line up with TRBD2. The length of the CDR3 is 16 residues. CDR1 is SEHNR, CDR2 FQNEAQ, per germline (reference sequence). Germline trimming cut 5 bases from V and 3 bases from J; bases unmatched to any gene: 11. CDR3 bases: TGTGCCAGCAGCCCCCCCCTTAGCGGGAGATTCTACGAGCAGTACTTC. It is translated as CASSPPLSGRFYEQYF.

This chain connects TRBV5-1 to TRBJ2-3; possible D gene TRBD2, 5 bases. CDR3 size: 13 residues. Germline V gives CDR1 SGHRS, CDR2 YFSETQ. The V end lost 4 bases, the J end lost 2 bases, and 8 bases lay between the germline ends. Written as DNA, the CDR3 is TGCGCCAGCAGCGGACTGGACACAGATACGCAGTATTTT. It encodes CASSGLDTDTQYF.

The chain is built from TRBV2 and TRBJ1-1; unclear D gene. The CDR3 is 14 residues long. The germline gives CDR1 SNHLY, CDR2 FYNNEI. V lost 5 bases, J lost 4 bases, and 14 bases lay in between. The DNA for the CDR3 is TGTGCCAGCAGTCCCGGCCTACCGGTCACTGAAGCTTTCTTT. This translates into CASSPGLPVTEAFF.

For the CDR3, the DNA is TGTGCCAGCAGTAGGACTAGCGGGGTTAATGAGCAGTTCTTC. Translation: CASSRTSGVNEQFF. The rearrangement joins TRBV7-3 to TRBJ2-1, with TRBD2 matching 12 bases. V trimming: 6 bases; J trimming: 7 bases; junction bases outside the gene matches: 4. Germline V gene data show CDR1 as SGHTA and CDR2 as FQGTGA. This CDR3 is 14 amino acids long.

The table lists this clone with a count of one. The gene calls are TRBV11-2 and TRBJ2-7; the D gene is possibly TRBD2 (5 bases). Germline assignment: CDR1 SGHAT and CDR2 FQNNGV. This CDR3 has 15 residues. Trimming removed 3 bases from V and 2 bases from J, with 14 bases in between. The CDR3, as DNA: TGTGCCAGCAGCTTCCAAGCGGCGCCCCCCTACGAGCAGTACTTC. This gives the protein CASSFQAAPPYEQYF.

The J gene is TRBJ1-1, the V gene TRBV2, with a tentative D call TRBD1 (6 bases). CDR3 length: 14 residues. CDR1 and CDR2 from the germline V gene are SNHLY and FYNNEI. Trimming left V 6 bases short and J 2 bases short, with 13 bases between. CDR3 sequence reads: CASSQGHFNTEAFF. CDR3 sequence (DNA): TGTGCCAGCAGCCAGGGACATTTCAACACTGAAGCTTTCTTT.

The chain employs TRBV7-9 and TRBJ1-3; D not certain. From germline, CDR1 is SEHNR and CDR2 FQNEAQ (reference sequence). V was trimmed by 8 bases and J by 0 bases, leaving 11 bases between them. The CDR3 has 14 residues. For the CDR3, the DNA is TGTGCCAGCTCGGCACTGAGCTCTGGAAACACCATATATTTT. Translating it yields CASSALSSGNTIYF.

J is TRBJ2-7 and V is TRBV7-2; the match to TRBD2 covers 13 bases. The CDR3 consists of 15 residues. V was clipped by 7 bases and J by 7 bases; unmatched bases: 10. The V gene's germline CDR1 is SGHTA and CDR2 FQGNSA. CDR3: CASTTSGRPLREQYF. In DNA form, the CDR3 reads TGTGCCAGCACGACTAGCGGGAGGCCTCTACGGGAGCAGTACTTC.

This chain connects TRBV7-8 to TRBJ2-5; D unresolved. Trimming removed 5 bases at V and 0 bases at J, with 10 bases between. This CDR3 is built from 14 residues. Germline CDR1 SGHVS, CDR2 FQNEAQ. CDR3 bases: TGTGCCAGCAGCCGAAGACGAAACCAAGAGACCCAGTACTTC. Protein: CASSRRRNQETQYF.